Listed here are 21 T cell receptor beta chains from one sample, sequenced in a study of cytomegalovirus exposure and HLA in healthy donors. The study ran its PCR with 60 Vbeta and 13 Jbeta primers. Generated by immunoSEQ multiplex PCR, the TCRdb table keeps only in-frame clones and is missing some. The table shows some 180,000 clones, with around 90% occurring only once. The sample was PBMCs. These receptors all stem from a boy aged 2-15 years in good health and CMV-seronegative.

V gene TRBV5-1 combines with J gene TRBJ2-5; 7 bases fit TRBD1. The J segment lost 1 base and the V segment lost 3 bases, leaving 3 bases of the junction unmatched. Germline V lookup: CDR1 SGHRS, CDR2 YFSETQ. There are 14 residues in the CDR3. The CDR3 loop reads CASSSQGIQETQYF. Here the CDR3 DNA reads TGCGCCAGCAGCTCACAGGGGATCCAAGAGACCCAGTACTTC.

The chain couples TRBV28 to TRBJ1-4; tentative D call: TRBD1 (6 bases). The CDR3 sequence is 14 residues long. The V and J ends lost 3 bases and 5 bases respectively, with 10 bases between them. Germline V gives CDR1 MDHEN, CDR2 SYDVKM. CDR3 in amino acids: CASSFSQGNEKLFF. For the CDR3, the DNA is TGTGCCAGCAGTTTCTCCCAGGGGAATGAAAAACTGTTTTTT.

This clone has only one observation. The chain joins TRBV10-1 to TRBJ2-1; D might be TRBD1 (5 bases). Trimming cost V 8 bases and J 11 bases, with 19 bases left between them. The CDR3 is made up of 13 amino acids. Germline-derived CDR1 and CDR2 are WNHNN and SYGVQD (reference sequence). The CDR3 spells CASQTSVGLQQFF. The CDR3 nucleotides are TGCGCCAGCCAAACATCGGTGGGGCTACAGCAGTTCTTC.

V usage is TRBV4-1 and J usage is TRBJ2-7; 10 bases line up with TRBD1. Trimming cost V 1 base and J 2 bases; bases outside gene matches: 11. The V gene's germline CDR1 is MGHRA and CDR2 YSYEKL. This CDR3 has 18 amino acids. The CDR3 DNA follows: TGCGCCAGCAGCCAAGTTTGGGGACAGGGGAACCTACCCTACGAGCAGTACTTC. Protein product: CASSQVWGQGNLPYEQYF.

The chain has TRBV7-3 and TRBJ1-3; 7 positions agree with TRBD1. Germline V CDR1 and CDR2: SGHTA, FQGTGA. J gave up 0 bases and V 5 bases, and 4 bases lay outside the gene matches. CDR3 length: 15 amino acids. CDR3 nucleotides: TGTGCCAGCAGCCCACAGGGGATCTCTGGAAACACCATATATTTT. It codes for CASSPQGISGNTIYF. Using reference TRBV7-3 and TRBJ1-3 for the parts outside the CDR3, the full variable domain is GAGVSQTPSNKVTEKGKYVELRCDPISGHTALYWYRQSLGQGPEFLIYFQGTGAADDSGLPNDRFFAVRPEGSVSTLKIQRTERGDSAVYLCASSPQGISGNTIYFGEGSWLTVV.

This rearrangement joins TRBV6-1 to TRBJ1-1; 7 bases fit TRBD1. The V gene end was trimmed by 3 bases and the J gene end by 1 base; junction bases not matched to a gene: 5. CDR3 size: 15 residues. In germline, CDR1 is MNHNS, CDR2 SASEGT. The CDR3 spells CASSDNQGGNTEAFF. The CDR3 DNA reads as TGTGCCAGCAGTGATAATCAGGGGGGGAACACTGAAGCTTTCTTT.

The chain carries TRBV30 and TRBJ1-1, with 9 positions matching TRBD1. Germline V CDR1 and CDR2: GTSNPN, SVGIG (reference sequence). The CDR3 has 15 residues. V lost 3 bases, J lost 3 bases, and 8 bases stayed unmatched. The CDR3 loop is CAWRVTRDRDTEAFF. CDR3 DNA sequence: TGTGCCTGGAGGGTAACGAGGGACAGGGACACTGAAGCTTTCTTT.

The chain uses TRBV7-9 and TRBJ1-1; D remains ambiguous. V was cut by 1 base and J by 4 bases, with 7 bases left in between. Germline values: CDR1 SEHNR, CDR2 FQNEAQ (reference sequence). The CDR3 covers 13 residues. This chain's CDR3 is CASSLEPSTEAFF. In DNA, the CDR3 is TGTGCCAGCAGCTTAGAACCCAGCACTGAAGCTTTCTTT. Together with reference TRBV7-9 and TRBJ1-1, the CDR3 gives the full variable domain: DTGVSQNPRHKITKRGQNVTFRCDPISEHNRLYWYRQTLGQGPEFLTYFQNEAQLEKSRLLSDRFSAERPKGSFSTLEIQRTEQGDSAMYLCASSLEPSTEAFFGQGTRLTVV.

The gene calls are TRBV30 and TRBJ1-1; D may be TRBD1 (5 bases). CDR1 is GTSNPN, CDR2 SVGIG, per germline (reference sequence). V was clipped by 4 bases and J by 3 bases, with 12 bases between them. The length of the CDR3 is 13 residues. DNA of the CDR3: TGTGCCTGGATGCCTCAGGGTCACACTGAAGCTTTCTTT. This codes for CAWMPQGHTEAFF.

The V gene is TRBV14, the J gene TRBJ2-5; D is undetermined. The germline V gene has CDR1 SGHDN and CDR2 FVKESK. V was trimmed by 1 base and J by 2 bases, leaving 8 bases between them. This CDR3 region has 14 residues. The chain's CDR3 is CASSQVGPQETQYF. In nucleotides, the CDR3 is TGTGCCAGCAGCCAAGTTGGGCCACAAGAGACCCAGTACTTC.

The chain uses TRBV10-1 and TRBJ2-3; the D is unclear. Per germline, CDR1 WNHNN and CDR2 SYGVQD (reference sequence). V gave up 3 bases and J gave up 2 bases, with 12 bases separating them. This CDR3 is 15 amino acids long. For the CDR3, the DNA is TGCGCCAGCAGTGATATGGCGGCGCTCACAGATACGCAGTATTTT. Translated: CASSDMAALTDTQYF.

This chain links TRBV18 with TRBJ2-6; weak D call: TRBD1 (6 bases). The length of the CDR3 is 18 residues. The V gene lost 6 bases and the J gene lost 0 bases, with 18 bases spanning the gap. CDR1 and CDR2 (germline): KGHSH, LQKENI. The CDR3 coding sequence is TGTGCCAGCTCGTCAAGGGTTCCCAGGGGCTCTGGGGCCAACGTCCTGACTTTC. Translated, it gives CASSSRVPRGSGANVLTF.

This clone showed up just a few times. The chain has TRBV6-5 and TRBJ1-1, with 7 bases identical to TRBD1. J was trimmed by 4 bases and V by 5 bases; bases with no gene match: 10. The CDR3 is 15 residues long. CDR1 is MNHEY and CDR2 is SVGAGI in the germline V gene. CDR3 loop: CASSKDRPESTEAFF. The CDR3 DNA reads as TGTGCCAGCAGTAAGGACAGGCCAGAATCCACTGAAGCTTTCTTT.

The chain combines TRBV7-2 with TRBJ1-2, with a weak D call TRBD1 (6 bases). The CDR3 runs 13 residues. In germline, CDR1 is SGHTA, CDR2 FQGNSA. V gave up 4 bases and J gave up 3 bases, with 9 bases separating them. In DNA, the CDR3 is TGTGCCAGCAGCTCGAACAGGGACTATGGCTACACCTTC. Translated: CASSSNRDYGYTF.

CDR3 coding DNA: TGTGCCAGCAGCTTAGGGGCCTCAGTAAGCGGTGGCTACACCTTC. Its translation is CASSLGASVSGGYTF. V gene TRBV7-9 combines with J gene TRBJ1-2; unclear D gene. This CDR3 is built from 15 residues. Germline V gene data show CDR1 as SEHNR and CDR2 as FQNEAQ (reference sequence). V was clipped by 1 base and J by 7 bases, with 16 bases between them. Full variable domain (missing parts from reference TRBV7-9 and TRBJ1-2): DTGVSQNPRHKITKRGQNVTFRCDPISEHNRLYWYRQTLGQGPEFLTYFQNEAQLEKSRLLSDRFSAERPKGSFSTLEIQRTEQGDSAMYLCASSLGASVSGGYTFGSGTRLTVV.

This clone turned up a few times. The V and J genes are TRBV5-1 and TRBJ2-3, with TRBD2 matching 9 bases. CDR1 is SGHRS and CDR2 is YFSETQ in the germline V gene. The V segment lost 9 bases and the J segment 0 bases; nucleotides outside the gene matches: 8. The CDR3 spans 15 residues. As DNA, the CDR3 is TGCGCCACCACCGAAGCGGGAGGCAGCACAGATACGCAGTATTTT. It yields the protein CATTEAGGSTDTQYF.

The chain uses TRBV28 and TRBJ2-3; a weak D match, TRBD2 (7 bases). From germline, CDR1 is MDHEN and CDR2 SYDVKM. The length of the CDR3 is 17 residues. Deletions cut 5 bases from V and 5 bases from J, with 23 bases between. The CDR3 DNA follows: TGTGCCAGCAGTACGTACAGGGCGGGGGCAATCATAGATACGCAGTATTTT. It encodes CASSTYRAGAIIDTQYF.

The J gene is TRBJ1-5, the V gene TRBV6-1, with 7 bases aligning to TRBD1. J was trimmed by 0 bases and V by 4 bases; bases with no gene match: 6. Per germline, CDR1 MNHNS and CDR2 SASEGT. This CDR3 region has 16 residues. The CDR3 DNA reads TGTGCCAGCAGTGGTCGGACAGGTCATAGCAATCAGCCCCAGCATTTT. Its translation: CASSGRTGHSNQPQHF.

The CDR3 sequence: CASLAGTDLSGNTIYF. The CDR3 nucleotides are TGTGCCAGCCTCGCTGGGACAGACCTCTCTGGAAACACCATATATTTT. The chain recombines TRBV28 with TRBJ1-3; TRBD1 matches 7 bases. V lost 8 bases, J lost 0 bases, and 10 bases stayed unmatched. The CDR3 consists of 16 residues. Germline V gene data show CDR1 as MDHEN and CDR2 as SYDVKM.

The chain is built from TRBV5-1 and TRBJ2-1, with a tentative D call TRBD2 (7 bases). The CDR3 loop spans 18 amino acids. Trimming took 0 bases from V and 2 from J, leaving 18 bases between them. Looked up from germline, CDR1 is SGHRS and CDR2 is YFSETQ. CDR3 region: CASSLARGGGGTYNEQFF. CDR3 in DNA: TGCGCCAGCAGCTTGGCCAGGGGCGGGGGTGGTACCTACAATGAGCAGTTCTTC.

The chain has TRBV4-1 and TRBJ2-3; 10 positions match TRBD2. V was pared by 3 bases and J by 8 bases, with 11 bases of the junction left unmatched. The CDR3 has 16 amino acids. The germline V gene has CDR1 MGHRA and CDR2 YSYEKL. The CDR3 region is CASSHPPAGGPGTQYF. The CDR3, as DNA: TGCGCCAGCAGCCACCCACCAGCGGGAGGGCCCGGTACGCAGTATTTT.